This T cell receptor (beta chain) was documented in a study of blood T cell repertoires in COVID-19. TCRdb keeps only in-frame clones here, not all; method: immunoSEQ multiplex PCR. Of tens of thousands of clones in the sample, around 86% are singletons; the top ten hold roughly 14%. This CDR3 has 17 amino acids. Germline-derived CDR1 and CDR2 are LGHDT and YNNKEL (reference sequence). After removal of 4 bases from V and 8 bases from J, the junction contained 14 bases not matched to a gene. Sequencing used peripheral blood. The sequence was obtained from a human donor in a cohort sampled during active COVID-19. The donor label of this sample is uncertain. This chain joins TRBV3-1 (or the pseudogene TRBV3-2) and TRBJ2-3; 11 bases match TRBD2. The CDR3 coding sequence is TGTGCCAGCAGCCCATCTATAGCGGGGGGGCTTAGAGGTACGCAGTATTTT. It codes for CASSPSIAGGLRGTQYF.